The 19 T cell receptor beta chains presented below share a single source sample, sequenced in a study of T-cell reconstitution after alpha-beta-depleted transplantation in children. Preparation of the TCRbeta library was carried out with unique molecular identifiers. TCRdb itself ran the PCR reads through MiXCR, one entry per CDR3 protein. This sample has about 480,000 distinct CDR3 sequences, with approximately 13% found just once. The sample was PBMCs from the stem cell graft donor, taken from the stem cell graft. The receptors come from a human donor who donated a stem cell graft to a child with combined immunodeficiency.

This clonotype has only a few counts. The chain recombines TRBV5-5 with TRBJ2-1, with D possibly matching TRBD2 (6 bases). The CDR3 has 13 amino acids. V was clipped by 0 bases and J by 9 bases, with 10 bases between them. Germline CDR1 is SGHKS and CDR2 is YYEKEE (reference sequence). The CDR3 region is CASSLGGEIEQFF. Here the CDR3 DNA reads TGTGCCAGCAGCTTGGGGGGGGAAATTGAGCAGTTCTTC.

CDR3 nucleotide sequence: TGTGCCAGCAGTTACCCTCTTGCGGGACAGGGGCGTAGAGCTGAAGCTTTCTTT. Its protein product is CASSYPLAGQGRRAEAFF. The chain combines TRBV6-2 or TRBV6-3 with TRBJ1-1; TRBD1 matches 10 bases. The CDR3 consists of 18 residues. V trimming: 2 bases; J trimming: 6 bases; junction bases outside the gene matches: 15. Germline values: CDR1 MNHEY, CDR2 SVGEGT.

This clonotype was detected ten times or more. The CDR3 region has the DNA TGTGCCATCAGTGAGAGGGGGGCGTACGAGCAGTACTTC. Its protein is CAISERGAYEQYF. The chain has TRBV10-3 and TRBJ2-7; possibly TRBD1 or TRBD2 for D (6 bases each). The CDR3 runs to 13 residues. Germline loops: CDR1 ENHRY, CDR2 SYGVKD. With 2 bases removed from V and 4 bases from J, the gap between germline ends came to 9 bases.

This rearrangement joins TRBV3-1 to TRBJ2-1; 7 nucleotides agree with TRBD2. The CDR3 is made up of 15 amino acids. The V segment lost 4 bases and the J segment 5 bases; nucleotides outside the gene matches: 8. Germline loops: CDR1 LGHDT, CDR2 YNNKEL (reference sequence). CDR3 sequence: CASSRSGVRHNEQFF. CDR3 nucleotides: TGTGCCAGCAGCCGGAGCGGGGTAAGGCACAATGAGCAGTTCTTC.

In DNA, the CDR3 is TGTGCCAGCAGCTTGACAGGGGTCCTCCCATACGAGCAGTACTTC. This codes for CASSLTGVLPYEQYF. The chain recombines TRBV5-5 with TRBJ2-7, with TRBD1 matching 7 bases. V dropped 1 base and J dropped 4; count of bases not matched to a gene: 8. The germline CDR1 and CDR2 sequences are SGHKS and YYEKEE (reference sequence). The CDR3 contains 15 residues.

J is TRBJ1-1 and V is TRBV12-3 or TRBV12-4; no reliable D call. V was trimmed by 8 bases and J by 4 bases, leaving 17 bases between them. The CDR3 runs 14 residues. The CDR3 reads CASVGFGWPTEAFF. CDR3 nucleotide sequence: TGTGCCAGCGTCGGTTTTGGGTGGCCCACTGAAGCTTTCTTT.

On this clonotype itself: No conserved phenylalanine or tryptophan is present at the end of the CDR3, so a read error is the likely explanation. The chain uses TRBV29-1 and TRBJ1-1, with TRBD1 matching over 7 bases. CDR3 length: 15 amino acids. Germline trimming cut 7 bases from V and 1 base from J; bases unmatched to any gene: 12. Germline V gene data show CDR1 as SQVTM and CDR2 as ANQGSEA. This CDR3 is CSAGTERDANTEAFS. CDR3 nucleotides: TGCAGCGCCGGGACAGAGAGAGACGCGAACACTGAAGCTTTCTCT.

The chain uses TRBV4-3 and TRBJ2-7; 13 positions match TRBD2. CDR3 size: 19 residues. Germline V lookup: CDR1 LGHNA, CDR2 YSLEER. V was pared by 1 base and J by 5 bases, with 14 bases of the junction left unmatched. The CDR3 protein is CASSQAPLLAGGQKDEQYF. CDR3 bases: TGCGCCAGCAGCCAAGCTCCCCTACTAGCGGGAGGGCAAAAAGACGAGCAGTACTTC.

This clonotype was counted between two and nine times. J is TRBJ2-7 and V is TRBV21-1; the D call of TRBD1 is as the table states it, not checked on the DNA. TRBV21-1 is shown as a pseudogene. This CDR3 is 12 amino acids long. CDR3 sequence reads: CASRTGIVAQYF. Here the CDR3 DNA reads TGTGCCAGCAGGACAGGGATTGTGGCGCAGTACTTC.

This clonotype appeared many times. V usage is TRBV24-1 and J usage is TRBJ2-3; tentatively, D is TRBD1 (5 bases). CDR1 KGHDR and CDR2 SFDVKD come from the germline V gene. V was clipped by 9 bases and J by 6 bases, with 12 bases between them. The CDR3 is made up of 12 amino acids. CDR3 nucleotide sequence: TGTGCCACCGAAGATAGGGGCGATACGCAGTATTTT. Translation gives CATEDRGDTQYF.

This clonotype was seen only a few times. The gene calls are TRBV9 and TRBJ2-5, with 8 bases identical to TRBD1. Germline trimming cut 4 bases from V and 5 bases from J; bases unmatched to any gene: 7. The CDR3 loop spans 14 amino acids. The germline CDR1 and CDR2 sequences are SGDLS and YYNGEE. CDR3 sequence: CASSQGQGTETQYF. The CDR3 DNA follows: TGTGCCAGCAGCCAAGGACAGGGAACGGAGACCCAGTACTTC. Supplemented by reference TRBV9 and TRBJ2-5, the full variable domain reads DSGVTQTPKHLITATGQRVTLRCSPRSGDLSVYWYQQSLDQGLQFLIQYYNGEERAKGNILERFSAQQFPDLHSELNLSSLELGDSALYFCASSQGQGTETQYFGPGTRLLVL.

This clonotype was counted only a few times. The chain uses TRBV12-3 or TRBV12-4 and TRBJ2-2; 10 positions match TRBD1. With 7 bases clipped from V and 7 bases from J, the junction kept 9 bases outside the gene matches. The CDR3 covers 15 residues. CDR3 in DNA: TGTGCCAGCACCTGGGGGACAGGGGAGGTCGGGGAGCTGTTTTTT. Its protein is CASTWGTGEVGELFF.

The chain recombines TRBV29-1 with TRBJ2-7, with D perhaps TRBD2 (6 bases). In germline, CDR1 is SQVTM, CDR2 ANQGSEA. The CDR3 consists of 13 residues. Trimming removed 7 bases at V and 7 bases at J, with 20 bases between. CDR3 sequence: CSAMVGGAGEQYF. Here the CDR3 DNA reads TGCAGCGCCATGGTGGGGGGAGCCGGGGAGCAGTACTTC.

In its sample, this clonotype was seen a few times. The chain is built from TRBV30 and TRBJ2-3; TRBD1 matches 9 bases. Germline-derived CDR1 and CDR2 are GTSNPN and SVGIG (reference sequence). This CDR3 region has 16 residues. V dropped 3 bases and J dropped 0; count of bases not matched to a gene: 7. The CDR3 DNA is TGTGCCTGGAGCCTTGGGGACAGGGCAAGCACAGATACGCAGTATTTT. Protein sequence: CAWSLGDRASTDTQYF.

In this sample, this clonotype turned up many times. This chain joins TRBV4-1 and TRBJ2-2; the match to TRBD1 covers 9 bases. This CDR3 has 15 amino acids. CDR1 and CDR2 from the germline V gene are MGHRA and YSYEKL. V lost 4 bases, J lost 5 bases, and 5 bases stayed unmatched. As DNA, the CDR3 is TGCGCCAGCAGCCTCAGGACAGGGGAAACCGGGGAGCTGTTTTTT. It yields the protein CASSLRTGETGELFF.

Comments on this clonotype: At one end the junction does not follow the germline gene, possibly because of a read error. This chain uses TRBV4-2 with TRBJ1-1; D is unclear. CDR1 LGHNA and CDR2 YNFKEQ come from the germline V gene. This CDR3 comprises 13 residues. The CDR3 here is CASSPPGNSEAFF. In DNA form, the CDR3 reads TGTGCCAGCAGCCCCCCGGGAAACAGTGAAGCTTTCTTT.

In DNA, the CDR3 is TGCAGCGTTGTAGGCAGGGCATACGAGCAGTACTTC. Protein: CSVVGRAYEQYF. The V gene is TRBV29-1, the J gene TRBJ2-7; maybe TRBD1 (5 bases). The V gene's germline CDR1 is SQVTM and CDR2 ANQGSEA. Between the trimmed V and J ends, which lost 4 bases and 4 bases, there was a span of 11 bases. This CDR3 has 12 amino acids.

This clonotype was observed a handful of times. The chain recombines TRBV11-2 with TRBJ2-1; 9 bases map to TRBD2. This CDR3 is built from 17 residues. Germline V gene sequence: CDR1 SGHAT, CDR2 FQNNGV. The J segment lost 2 bases and the V segment lost 1 base, leaving 6 bases of the junction unmatched. As DNA, the CDR3 is TGTGCCAGCAGCTTAGGTCGACTAGCGGCCCCCTACAATGAGCAGTTCTTC. Encoded protein: CASSLGRLAAPYNEQFF.

The chain recombines TRBV6-1 with TRBJ1-1, with D unclear. Germline values: CDR1 MNHNS, CDR2 SASEGT. V was shortened by 8 bases and J by 1 base, with 11 bases between the two germline ends. CDR3 size: 13 residues. The CDR3, as DNA: TGTGCCAGCGGTCGCGGCCGGAACACTGAAGCTTTCTTT. Translation gives CASGRGRNTEAFF.